The present entry profiles one T cell receptor beta chain with its context. The antigen is undetermined. Researchers ran the PCR with 60 Vbeta and 13 Jbeta primers. Original processing notes: An analysis performed later counted 72 million or so unique TCR beta chains (roughly 11 million of them shared). The method was immunoSEQ multiplex PCR; TCRdb's version includes in-frame clones alone and lacks a portion of them. That table gives V, J and clone size, and the DNA gave D and trimming. The profile shows around 140,000 clones, about 84% of them singletons. The data are from a study of cytomegalovirus exposure and HLA in healthy donors. The study's findings and limits: Later genetic work tied a missense DCLRE1C variant to beta-chain V and J trimming. Altogether, some 170 TCR beta chains were recorded as cytomegalovirus-associated. Differences between HLA loci emerged in a later analysis of TCR association rates, with DRB1 most and HLA-C fewest.

Sequencing was carried out using PBMCs. This sequence was found in a woman aged 40-49 years in good health and CMV-seropositive.

The CDR3 loop reads CASSSGTSGSYEQYF. The CDR3 nucleotides are TGTGCCAGCAGCTCCGGGACTAGCGGCTCCTACGAGCAGTACTTC. This chain connects TRBV13 to TRBJ2-7; the match to TRBD2 covers 11 bases. Looked up from germline, CDR1 is PRHDT and CDR2 is FYEKMQ (reference sequence). The CDR3 totals 15 residues. With V trimmed by 4 bases and J by 0 bases, 2 bases remained unmatched. The full variable domain, in which reference TRBV13 and TRBJ2-7 provide the parts outside the CDR3, is AAGVIQSPRHLIKEKRETATLKCYPIPRHDTVYWYQQGPGQDPQFLISFYEKMQSDKGSIPDRFSAQQFSDYHSELNMSSLELGDSALYFCASSSGTSGSYEQYFGPGTRLTVT.